The following is a T cell receptor beta chain sequence with its context. The source of the sample is a study of shared clonotypes between healthy human individuals. Using immunoSEQ multiplex PCR, the repertoire was profiled, and TCRdb retains in-frame clones only, with some absent. The sample gives about 1.9 million clones, about 94% of which show up once; 1.5% to 2% is in the top ten. As defined, naive CD8 cells were CD45RO-negative and positively selected for CCR7, with terminally differentiated effector memory CD45RA+ cells excluded. This TCR derives from a man between 18 and 29 years old in good health. Some clones in this sample may be carry-over from other donors' samples. The sequencing input was naive CD8+ T cells from PBMCs.

CDR3 sequence reads: CASSQAPGTGNTGELFF. As DNA, the CDR3 is TGCGCCAGCAGCCAAGCACCCGGGACAGGGAACACCGGGGAGCTGTTTTTT. The J gene is TRBJ2-2, the V gene TRBV4-1, with TRBD1 identical over 8 bases. Germline values: CDR1 MGHRA, CDR2 YSYEKL. The CDR3 loop spans 17 amino acids. Trimming cost V 1 base and J 1 base; bases outside gene matches: 5.